This TCR beta chain came from a study of response to subunit inactivated influenza vaccine. This clonotype was counted between two and nine times. Antigen specificity is unknown. CDR1 and CDR2 (germline): SEHNR, FQNEAQ (reference sequence). The CDR3 runs to 17 residues. The V end lost 2 bases, the J end lost 1 base, and 12 bases lay between the germline ends. One entry per CDR3 protein, called by TCRdb with MiXCR from the RT-PCR reads. The profile shows around 150,000 distinct CDR3 sequences, roughly 10% of them singletons. Findings and limits, study-wide: The study's authors posited that every seasonal influenza vaccination enlists few new T cells.

The specimen was non-naive T cells sorted from PBMCs, collected 45 days after vaccination. The gene calls are TRBV7-9 and TRBJ2-6; D unresolved. The source of this sequence is a man aged 50 to 60 who received an inactivated influenza vaccine. Here the CDR3 DNA reads TGTGCCAGCAGCTTACTTTCACGGAGTTCTGGGGCCAACGTCCTGACTTTC. Protein sequence: CASSLLSRSSGANVLTF.